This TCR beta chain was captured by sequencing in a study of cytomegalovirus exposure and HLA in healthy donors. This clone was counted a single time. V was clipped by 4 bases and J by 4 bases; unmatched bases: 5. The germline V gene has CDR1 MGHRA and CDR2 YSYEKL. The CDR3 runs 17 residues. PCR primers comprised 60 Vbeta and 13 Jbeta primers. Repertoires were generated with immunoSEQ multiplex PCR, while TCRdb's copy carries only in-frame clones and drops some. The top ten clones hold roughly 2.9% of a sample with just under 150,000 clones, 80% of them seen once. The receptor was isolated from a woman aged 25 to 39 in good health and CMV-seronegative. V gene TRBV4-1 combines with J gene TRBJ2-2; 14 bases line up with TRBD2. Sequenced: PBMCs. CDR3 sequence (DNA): TGCGCCAGCAGCCGGGGGACTAGCGGGAGCTTCACCGGGGAGCTGTTTTTT. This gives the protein CASSRGTSGSFTGELFF.